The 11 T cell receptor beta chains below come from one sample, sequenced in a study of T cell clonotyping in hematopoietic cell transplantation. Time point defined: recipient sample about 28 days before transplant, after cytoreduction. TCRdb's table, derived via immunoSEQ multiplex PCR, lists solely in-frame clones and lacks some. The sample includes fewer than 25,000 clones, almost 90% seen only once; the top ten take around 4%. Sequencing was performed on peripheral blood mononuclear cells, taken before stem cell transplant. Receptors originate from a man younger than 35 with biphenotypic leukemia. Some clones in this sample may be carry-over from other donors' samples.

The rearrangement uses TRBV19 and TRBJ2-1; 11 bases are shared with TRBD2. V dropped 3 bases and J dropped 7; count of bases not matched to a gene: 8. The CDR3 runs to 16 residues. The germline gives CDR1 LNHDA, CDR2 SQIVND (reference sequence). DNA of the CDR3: TGTGCCAGTAGTATTTGGCTAGCGGGAGGAGGGAATGAGCAGTTCTTC. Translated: CASSIWLAGGGNEQFF. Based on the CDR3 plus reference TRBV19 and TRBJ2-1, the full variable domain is DGGITQSPKYLFRKEGQNVTLSCEQNLNHDAMYWYRQDPGQGLRLIYYSQIVNDFQKGDIAEGYSVSREKKESFPLTVTSAQKNPTAFYLCASSIWLAGGGNEQFFGPGTRLTVL.

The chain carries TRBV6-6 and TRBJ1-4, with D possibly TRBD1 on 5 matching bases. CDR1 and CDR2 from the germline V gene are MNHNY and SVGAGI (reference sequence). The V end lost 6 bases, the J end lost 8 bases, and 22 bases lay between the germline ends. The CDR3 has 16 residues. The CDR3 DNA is TGTGCCAGCAGCTATACAGGAATACCTTGGCGGGAAAAACTGTTTTTT. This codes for CASSYTGIPWREKLFF.

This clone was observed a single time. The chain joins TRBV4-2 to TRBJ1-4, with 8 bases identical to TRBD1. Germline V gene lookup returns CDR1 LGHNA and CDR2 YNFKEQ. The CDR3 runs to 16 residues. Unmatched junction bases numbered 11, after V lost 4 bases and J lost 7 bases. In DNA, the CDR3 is TGTGCCAGCAGCCGACTCGGACAGGGAAGAAGTGAAAAACTGTTTTTT. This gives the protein CASSRLGQGRSEKLFF.

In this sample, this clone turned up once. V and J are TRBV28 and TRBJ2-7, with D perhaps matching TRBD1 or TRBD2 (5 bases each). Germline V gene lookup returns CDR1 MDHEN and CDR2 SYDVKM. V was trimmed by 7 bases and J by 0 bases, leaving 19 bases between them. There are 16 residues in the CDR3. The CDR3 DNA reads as TGTGCCAGCACCCCAGGACTGGGACCGAGCTCCTACGAGCAGTACTTC. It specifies CASTPGLGPSSYEQYF.

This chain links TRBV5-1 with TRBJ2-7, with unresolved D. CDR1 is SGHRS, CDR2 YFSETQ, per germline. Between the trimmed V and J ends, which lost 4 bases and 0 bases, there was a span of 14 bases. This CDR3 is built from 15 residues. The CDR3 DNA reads TGCGCCAGCAGCCGGGTGGCCGGGTTCTCCTACGAGCAGTACTTC. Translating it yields CASSRVAGFSYEQYF. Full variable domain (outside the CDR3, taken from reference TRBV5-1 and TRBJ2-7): KAGVTQTPRYLIKTRGQQVTLSCSPISGHRSVSWYQQTPGQGLQFLFEYFSETQRNKGNFPGRFSGRQFSNSRSEMNVSTLELGDSALYLCASSRVAGFSYEQYFGPGTRLTVT.

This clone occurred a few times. CDR3 bases: TGTGCCAGCACGCGGGAGAGGGGCTACAATGAGCAGTTCTTC. Protein sequence: CASTRERGYNEQFF. The V and J genes are TRBV2 and TRBJ2-1; TRBD2 agrees at 7 bases. The CDR3 spans 14 residues. The germline V gene has CDR1 SNHLY and CDR2 FYNNEI. The trim removed 7 bases at V and 3 bases at J, leaving 6 bases unmatched.

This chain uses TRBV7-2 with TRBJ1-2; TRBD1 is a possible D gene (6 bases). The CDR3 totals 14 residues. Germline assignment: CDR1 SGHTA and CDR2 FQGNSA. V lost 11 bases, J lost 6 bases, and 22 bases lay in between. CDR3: CALRGGDRLDGYTF. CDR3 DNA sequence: TGTGCCCTAAGGGGGGGGGATAGATTGGATGGCTACACCTTC. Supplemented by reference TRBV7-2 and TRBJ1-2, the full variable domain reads GAGVSQSPSNKVTEKGKDVELRCDPISGHTALYWYRQSLGQGLEFLIYFQGNSAPDKSGLPSDRFSAERTGGSVSTLTIQRTQQEDSAVYLCALRGGDRLDGYTFGSGTRLTVV.

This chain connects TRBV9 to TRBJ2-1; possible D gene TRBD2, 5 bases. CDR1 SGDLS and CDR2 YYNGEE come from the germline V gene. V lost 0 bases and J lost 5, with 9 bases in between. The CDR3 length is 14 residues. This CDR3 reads CASSVGSGNNEQFF. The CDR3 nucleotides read TGTGCCAGCAGCGTAGGCTCGGGGAACAATGAGCAGTTCTTC.

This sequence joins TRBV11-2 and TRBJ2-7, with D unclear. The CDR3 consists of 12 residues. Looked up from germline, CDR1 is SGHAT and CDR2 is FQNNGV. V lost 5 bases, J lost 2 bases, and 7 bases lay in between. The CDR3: CASSPLAYEQYF. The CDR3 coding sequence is TGTGCCAGCAGCCCCTTGGCCTACGAGCAGTACTTC.

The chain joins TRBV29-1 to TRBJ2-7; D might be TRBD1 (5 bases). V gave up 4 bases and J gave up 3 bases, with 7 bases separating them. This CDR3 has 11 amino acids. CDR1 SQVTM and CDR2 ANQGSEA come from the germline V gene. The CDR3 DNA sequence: TGCAGCGTTGGAGACAGCTACGAGCAGTACTTC. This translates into CSVGDSYEQYF.

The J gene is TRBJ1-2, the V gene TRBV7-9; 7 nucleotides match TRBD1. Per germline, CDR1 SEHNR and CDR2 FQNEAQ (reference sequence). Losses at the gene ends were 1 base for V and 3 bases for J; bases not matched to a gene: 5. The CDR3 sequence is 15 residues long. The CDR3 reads CASSLGRGHHYGYTF. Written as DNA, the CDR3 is TGTGCCAGCAGCTTAGGAAGGGGGCACCACTATGGCTACACCTTC.